This TCR beta chain derives from a study of shared clonotypes between healthy human individuals. Profiled with immunoSEQ multiplex PCR; TCRdb holds only in-frame clones, not every one. The profile shows 2,500,000 or so clones, 80% to 95% of them singletons. The CDR3 has 15 amino acids. The V gene's germline CDR1 is MNHNS and CDR2 SASEGT. V was trimmed by 1 base and J by 5 bases, leaving 12 bases between them. This clone was picked up a small number of times. The material sequenced was naive CD4+ T cells from PBMCs. The sample's subset: CD45RA+ positively selected. J is TRBJ1-5 and V is TRBV6-1, with D maybe TRBD1 (5 bases). The receptor comes from a young man in good health. Some clones in this sample may be carry-over from other donors' samples. CDR3 in amino acids: CASSEGGTFYQPQHF. The CDR3 coding sequence is TGTGCCAGCAGTGAAGGGGGGACTTTCTATCAGCCCCAGCATTTT.